Following are 28 T cell receptor beta chains from one sample sequenced in a study of cytomegalovirus exposure and HLA in healthy donors. The study ran its PCR with 60 Vbeta and 13 Jbeta primers. Some clones are missing from TCRdb's copy, which holds only in-frame ones; the method was immunoSEQ multiplex PCR. The data contain about 43,000 clones, about 60% of them singletons. Material for sequencing was PBMCs. The receptors were sampled from a man aged 60 to 75 in good health and CMV-seropositive.

The chain employs TRBV19 and TRBJ1-2, with a weak D call TRBD1 (6 bases). Germline CDR1 reads LNHDA; CDR2 reads SQIVND (reference sequence). Trimming took off 3 bases at V and 2 bases at J, with 16 bases between the two ends. There are 16 residues in the CDR3. The CDR3 spells CASSIGGGSLNYGYTF. CDR3 coding DNA: TGTGCCAGTAGTATTGGTGGGGGCAGTCTGAACTATGGCTACACCTTC. The full variable domain, in which reference TRBV19 and TRBJ1-2 provide the parts outside the CDR3, is DGGITQSPKYLFRKEGQNVTLSCEQNLNHDAMYWYRQDPGQGLRLIYYSQIVNDFQKGDIAEGYSVSREKKESFPLTVTSAQKNPTAFYLCASSIGGGSLNYGYTFGSGTRLTVV.

This chain joins TRBV7-9 and TRBJ1-1, with 9 positions matching TRBD1. Trimming took 5 bases from V and 6 from J; bases not matched to a gene: 16. From germline, CDR1 is SEHNR and CDR2 FQNEAQ (reference sequence). CDR3 length: 17 amino acids. The CDR3 sequence is CASSPALGTGRSAEAFF. CDR3 DNA: TGTGCCAGCAGCCCAGCCCTCGGGACAGGGAGGTCCGCTGAAGCTTTCTTT.

The chain joins TRBV30 to TRBJ2-3; a weak D match, TRBD2 (6 bases). The V end was cut by 2 bases, the J end by 5 bases, with 17 bases between. Germline CDR1 is GTSNPN and CDR2 is SVGIG (reference sequence). This CDR3 has 15 amino acids. The CDR3 DNA reads as TGTGCCTGGAGTCCCCCGACTAGTCGGGGAGATACGCAGTATTTT. It yields the protein CAWSPPTSRGDTQYF.

V and J are TRBV6-1 and TRBJ2-1; maybe TRBD2 (5 bases). Germline CDR1 reads MNHNS; CDR2 reads SASEGT. The V end was cut by 1 base, the J end by 0 bases, with 7 bases between. CDR3 length: 15 residues. The CDR3 nucleotides read TGTGCCAGCAGTGAAGGGGAGAGCTCCTACAATGAGCAGTTCTTC. Translation: CASSEGESSYNEQFF.

This chain links TRBV11-3 with TRBJ2-1; D not certain. This CDR3 spans 13 amino acids. Germline CDR1 and CDR2: SGHNT and YENEEA. V lost 4 bases to trimming and J lost 5 bases, with 9 bases between them. CDR3 sequence reads: CASSSEANNEQFF. In DNA, the CDR3 is TGTGCCAGCAGCTCAGAAGCCAACAATGAGCAGTTCTTC.

This clone has just a few counts. The chain is built from TRBV5-1 and TRBJ2-5, with 11 bases that match TRBD2. The trim removed 0 bases at V and 4 bases at J, leaving 8 bases unmatched. CDR3 length equals 17 residues. Germline CDR1 reads SGHRS; CDR2 reads YFSETQ. The CDR3 bases are TGCGCCAGCAGCTTGGGCCAACTAGCGGGAGCCAGAGAGACCCAGTACTTC. Its protein product is CASSLGQLAGARETQYF.

The chain is built from TRBV30 and TRBJ2-7, with TRBD2 identical over 9 bases. V shed 1 base, J shed 6 bases, and the junction held 10 bases outside the gene matches. The germline V gene has CDR1 GTSNPN and CDR2 SVGIG (reference sequence). The CDR3 spans 15 residues. This chain's CDR3 is CAWSGGGRGAFEQYF. For the CDR3, the DNA is TGTGCCTGGAGTGGGGGCGGGAGGGGGGCCTTCGAGCAGTACTTC.

The sample holds a few counts of this clone. V and J are TRBV2 and TRBJ2-7; D is possibly TRBD1 (5 bases). The CDR3 contains 13 residues. CDR1 SNHLY and CDR2 FYNNEI come from the germline V gene. The germline V and J ends were trimmed by 2 bases and 3 bases, with 8 bases remaining between them. DNA for the CDR3: TGTGCCAGCAGTGAACTAGGGGACTACGAGCAGTACTTC. As protein: CASSELGDYEQYF.

The chain combines TRBV6-5 with TRBJ2-5, with D possibly TRBD1 on 7 matching bases. The CDR3 runs 15 residues. Trimming cost V 2 bases and J 2 bases, with 12 bases left between them. Germline V gene data show CDR1 as MNHEY and CDR2 as SVGAGI. As DNA, the CDR3 is TGTGCCAGCAGTTACCGGGGGACAGAGCAAGAGACCCAGTACTTC. It encodes CASSYRGTEQETQYF.

The chain uses TRBV7-3 and TRBJ2-2, with 7 positions matching TRBD1. Per germline, CDR1 SGHTA and CDR2 FQGTGA. V dropped 5 bases and J dropped 7; count of bases not matched to a gene: 4. This CDR3 region has 13 residues. The CDR3 region has the DNA TGTGCCAGCAGCCAAACAGGGGTCGGGGAGCTGTTTTTT. Protein product: CASSQTGVGELFF.

The rearrangement joins TRBV19 to TRBJ2-1, with 7 bases fitting TRBD2. Germline assignment: CDR1 LNHDA and CDR2 SQIVND (reference sequence). The ends lost 6 bases at V and 3 bases at J; junction bases unmatched: 8. The CDR3 spans 15 residues. CDR3 sequence reads: CASSLRGEVYNEQFF. In nucleotides, the CDR3 is TGTGCCAGTAGCTTACGGGGGGAGGTCTACAATGAGCAGTTCTTC. Based on the CDR3 plus reference TRBV19 and TRBJ2-1, the full variable domain is DGGITQSPKYLFRKEGQNVTLSCEQNLNHDAMYWYRQDPGQGLRLIYYSQIVNDFQKGDIAEGYSVSREKKESFPLTVTSAQKNPTAFYLCASSLRGEVYNEQFFGPGTRLTVL.

This chain uses TRBV21-1 with TRBJ2-7; the DNA was not used to check the table's D call, TRBD2. TRBV21-1 is a listed pseudogene. The CDR3 contains 16 residues. The CDR3 DNA is TGTGCCAGCAGCAAAGCGGCGAGGCGGGAGGTTCACGAGCAGTACTTC. This encodes CASSKAARREVHEQYF.

This clone was counted between two and nine times. This chain joins TRBV4-1 and TRBJ1-6; D is perhaps TRBD1 (5 bases). From germline, CDR1 is MGHRA and CDR2 YSYEKL. The ends were cut back, 4 bases at V and 10 bases at J, with 14 bases in the middle. The CDR3 loop spans 14 amino acids. The CDR3 nucleotides read TGCGCCAGCAGCCTCCGGGGGGAGATGTCACCCCTCCACTTT. This encodes CASSLRGEMSPLHF.

This chain connects TRBV16 to TRBJ2-5; 8 bases map to TRBD2. Germline lookup yields CDR1 KGHSY and CDR2 FQNENV. The trim removed 4 bases at V and 11 bases at J, leaving 6 bases unmatched. The CDR3 is 12 residues long. CDR3 residues: CASSPGLGVQYF. CDR3 nucleotides: TGTGCCAGCAGCCCGGGACTAGGTGTGCAGTACTTC. The variable domain in full, completed from reference TRBV16 and TRBJ2-5, reads GEEVAQTPKHLVRGEGQKAKLYCAPIKGHSYVFWYQQVLKNEFKFLISFQNENVFDETGMPKERFSAKCLPNSPCSLEIQATKLEDSAVYFCASSPGLGVQYFGPGTRLLVL.

The chain links TRBV28 to TRBJ1-1; 9 bases are a match to TRBD1. Germline values: CDR1 MDHEN, CDR2 SYDVKM. This CDR3 region has 17 residues. J gave up 6 bases and V 6 bases, and 17 bases lay outside the gene matches. Here the CDR3 DNA reads TGTGCCAGCAGCAAACTCCGTTACACAGGGGGCGCCTCTGAAGCTTTCTTT. It translates to CASSKLRYTGGASEAFF.

This clone was detected once. The chain uses TRBV5-1 and TRBJ1-2; perhaps TRBD1 as D (5 bases). CDR1 and CDR2 from the germline V gene are SGHRS and YFSETQ. V lost 3 bases, J lost 3 bases, and 9 bases lay in between. The CDR3 length is 13 residues. CDR3 residues: CASSSRGDYGYTF. The CDR3 coding sequence is TGCGCCAGCAGCTCCCGGGGGGACTATGGCTACACCTTC.

This clone was seen once. This chain connects TRBV7-8 to TRBJ2-1; 9 bases line up with TRBD2. There are 18 residues in the CDR3. CDR1 SGHVS and CDR2 FQNEAQ come from the germline V gene. Losses at the gene ends were 4 bases for V and 8 bases for J; bases not matched to a gene: 18. The CDR3 sequence is CASSSSWVLVAGVDEQFF. The CDR3 coding sequence is TGTGCCAGCAGCTCAAGTTGGGTATTGGTAGCGGGAGTGGATGAGCAGTTCTTC.

The chain uses TRBV19 and TRBJ1-1, with D possibly matching TRBD1 (6 bases). This CDR3 region has 14 residues. V lost 5 bases and J 2 bases, leaving 12 bases between the germline ends. Per the germline V gene, CDR1 is LNHDA and CDR2 is SQIVND (reference sequence). CDR3 region: CASSLRGFNTEAFF. Written as DNA, the CDR3 is TGTGCCAGTAGTCTCAGGGGATTCAACACTGAAGCTTTCTTT. The whole variable domain, remainder taken from reference TRBV19 and TRBJ1-1, is DGGITQSPKYLFRKEGQNVTLSCEQNLNHDAMYWYRQDPGQGLRLIYYSQIVNDFQKGDIAEGYSVSREKKESFPLTVTSAQKNPTAFYLCASSLRGFNTEAFFGQGTRLTVV.

There are a few counts of this clone. The chain recombines TRBV21-1 with TRBJ2-2; the D segment call TRBD2 is taken from the table without a DNA check. TRBV21-1 is a recognized pseudogene. The CDR3 sequence is 17 residues long. The CDR3 region is CASREETSGYITGELFF. The CDR3 bases are TGTGCCAGCAGAGAGGAGACTAGCGGATACATTACCGGGGAGCTGTTTTTT.

In its sample, this clone was seen once. This chain links TRBV7-8 with TRBJ2-7, with TRBD2 matching over 11 bases. The J segment lost 3 bases and the V segment lost 5 bases, leaving 6 bases of the junction unmatched. Germline V gene data show CDR1 as SGHVS and CDR2 as FQNEAQ. The CDR3 contains 15 residues. This CDR3 is CASSGTSGLIYEQYF. The CDR3 region has the DNA TGTGCCAGCAGCGGGACTAGCGGATTGATCTACGAGCAGTACTTC.

V and J are TRBV6-5 and TRBJ1-3; D is unclear. CDR3 length: 12 amino acids. The germline V and J ends were trimmed by 3 bases and 8 bases, with 8 bases remaining between them. Germline loops: CDR1 MNHEY, CDR2 SVGAGI. The CDR3 sequence is CASSYEGDTIYF. CDR3 coding DNA: TGTGCCAGCAGTTATGAAGGAGACACCATATATTTT.

This chain connects TRBV6-4 to TRBJ2-3; no clear D gene. V was shortened by 4 bases and J by 4 bases, with 9 bases between the two germline ends. CDR1 and CDR2 (germline): MRHNA, SNTAGT. CDR3 length: 13 residues. CDR3 bases: TGTGCCAGCAGTGTCGAGGAGTCAGATACGCAGTATTTT. This sequence encodes CASSVEESDTQYF.

The V and J genes are TRBV4-2 and TRBJ1-4, with TRBD1 identical over 8 bases. The CDR3 loop spans 16 amino acids. V shed 0 bases and J 8 bases; nucleotides not matched to a gene: 8. The germline gives CDR1 LGHNA, CDR2 YNFKEQ. In nucleotides, the CDR3 is TGTGCCAGCAGCCAAGATGTGCAGGGGGCTCGGGAAAAACTGTTTTTT. This sequence encodes CASSQDVQGAREKLFF.

In this sample, this clone turned up once. This chain connects TRBV5-1 to TRBJ2-2, with TRBD2 identical over 11 bases. Germline V gives CDR1 SGHRS, CDR2 YFSETQ. The V gene end was trimmed by 6 bases and the J gene end by 4 bases; junction bases not matched to a gene: 14. This CDR3 comprises 18 residues. CDR3 residues: CASTRKGLAEGGTGELFF. CDR3 bases: TGCGCCAGCACCCGAAAGGGACTAGCGGAAGGCGGCACCGGGGAGCTGTTTTTT.

The chain uses TRBV4-2 and TRBJ1-1; D unclear. Germline V CDR1 and CDR2: LGHNA, YNFKEQ. The CDR3 is 14 residues long. V was pared by 4 bases and J by 1 base, with 10 bases between. This CDR3 reads CASSPRAGNTEAFF. The DNA of the CDR3 is TGTGCCAGCAGCCCCCGGGCGGGGAACACTGAAGCTTTCTTT.

This clone was detected only once. V and J are TRBV5-1 and TRBJ2-5; TRBD1 is a possible D gene (5 bases). The CDR3 runs to 15 residues. Trimming removed 1 base from V and 5 bases from J, with 15 bases in between. Germline lookup yields CDR1 SGHRS and CDR2 YFSETQ. This CDR3 is CASSLRDSPRETQYF. DNA for the CDR3: TGCGCCAGCAGCTTGAGAGACAGCCCCCGGGAGACCCAGTACTTC.

The chain joins TRBV5-1 to TRBJ1-2; D is perhaps TRBD1 (6 bases). The CDR3 length is 13 residues. Germline values: CDR1 SGHRS, CDR2 YFSETQ. V lost 3 bases, J lost 7 bases, and 13 bases lay in between. The CDR3 loop reads CASSSGGGGGYTF. DNA for the CDR3: TGCGCCAGCAGCTCGGGAGGGGGAGGTGGCTACACCTTC.

This clone was seen only once. This chain joins TRBV5-4 and TRBJ2-5, with 7 bases identical to TRBD2. CDR3 length equals 15 residues. Germline trimming cut 4 bases from V and 3 bases from J; bases unmatched to any gene: 9. Germline lookup yields CDR1 SGHNT and CDR2 YYREEE (reference sequence). The CDR3 nucleotides read TGTGCCAGCAGCGGGGGGACTAATACAAAAGAGACCCAGTACTTC. Translation gives CASSGGTNTKETQYF.